A selection of T cell receptor beta chains follows, all from one sample in a study of T cell clones after liver transplantation. The protocol was immunoSEQ multiplex PCR, while the TCRdb copy is restricted to in-frame clones and leaves out a portion. The repertoire includes 70,000 to 85,000 clones, 80% of them detected once, and less than 0.65% sits in the top ten. The sample consisted of CD4+ T cells from blood, taken before liver transplant. Receptors originate from a human donor who received a liver transplant. Each CDR3 is given with its conserved first and last residue. The D gene is left open where the match is weak. The size entry is marked missing in some rows and otherwise reads once, few, many or a size class.

d_call: NA
j_call: TRBJ2-5
v_call: TRBV20-1
clone_size: NA
cdr3_nt: TGCAGTGCTAGCTTTCAAGAGACCCAGTACTTC
cdr3_aa: CSASFQETQYF

d_call: TRBD1
j_call: TRBJ1-2
v_call: TRBV25-1
clone_size: many
cdr3_nt: TGTGCCAGCAGCTTCCCAGGGGGGGGAAATGGCTACACCTTC
cdr3_aa: CASSFPGGGNGYTF

d_call: TRBD2
j_call: TRBJ2-1
v_call: TRBV7-3
clone_size: NA
cdr3_nt: TGTGCCAGTACTAGCGGTCCAAGCTCCTACAATGAGCAGTTCTTC
cdr3_aa: CASTSGPSSYNEQFF

d_call: NA
j_call: TRBJ2-3
v_call: TRBV7-2
clone_size: NA
cdr3_nt: TGTGCCAGCAGCCCCCGTGCTAGCGCCCGCACAGATACGCAGTATTTT
cdr3_aa: CASSPRASARTDTQYF

d_call: TRBD1
j_call: TRBJ2-5
v_call: TRBV27
clone_size: NA
cdr3_nt: TGTGCCAGCAGTCGACAGGGATCAATAGAGACCCAGTACTTC
cdr3_aa: CASSRQGSIETQYF

d_call: NA
j_call: TRBJ1-3
v_call: TRBV28
clone_size: NA
cdr3_nt: TGTGCCAGCAGTCCCCCTGGCGGAGTCTCTGGAAACACCATATATTTT
cdr3_aa: CASSPPGGVSGNTIYF

d_call: TRBD1
j_call: TRBJ1-1
v_call: TRBV4-1
clone_size: NA
cdr3_nt: TGCGCCAGCTCCGGACAGGGGGCCACCTTTGGGGACACTGAAGCTTTCTTT
cdr3_aa: CASSGQGATFGDTEAFF

d_call: TRBD1
j_call: TRBJ2-2
v_call: TRBV29-1
clone_size: NA
cdr3_nt: TGCAGCGTAAGACCCGACAGGGGGCGAGACACCGGGGAGCTGTTTTTT
cdr3_aa: CSVRPDRGRDTGELFF

d_call: NA
j_call: TRBJ1-1
v_call: TRBV7-2
clone_size: once
cdr3_nt: TGTGCCAGCAGCTTAGGAGGGTCCCAGACTGAAGCTTTCTTT
cdr3_aa: CASSLGGSQTEAFF

d_call: NA
j_call: TRBJ2-2
v_call: TRBV2
clone_size: NA
cdr3_nt: TGTGCCAGCAAGAAAACAGGCTCCGCCGGGGAGCTGTTTTTT
cdr3_aa: CASKKTGSAGELFF